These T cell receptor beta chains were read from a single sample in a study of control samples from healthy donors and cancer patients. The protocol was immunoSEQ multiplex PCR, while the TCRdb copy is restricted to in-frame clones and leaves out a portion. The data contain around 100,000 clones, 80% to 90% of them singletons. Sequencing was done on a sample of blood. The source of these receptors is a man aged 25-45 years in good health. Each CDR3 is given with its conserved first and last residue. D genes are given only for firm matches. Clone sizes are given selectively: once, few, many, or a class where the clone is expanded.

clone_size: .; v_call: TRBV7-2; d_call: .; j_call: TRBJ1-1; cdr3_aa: CASSPQRYTEAFF; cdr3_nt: TGTGCCAGCAGCCCTCAGAGATACACTGAAGCTTTCTTT
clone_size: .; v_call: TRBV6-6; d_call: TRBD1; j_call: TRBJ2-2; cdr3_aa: CASSYAQGQGTGELFF; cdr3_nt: TGTGCCAGCAGTTACGCCCAGGGACAGGGTACCGGGGAGCTGTTTTTT
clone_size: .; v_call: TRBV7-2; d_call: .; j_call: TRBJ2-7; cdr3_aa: CASADGGSLREQYF; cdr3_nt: TGTGCCAGTGCCGACGGAGGATCTCTACGAGAGCAGTACTTC
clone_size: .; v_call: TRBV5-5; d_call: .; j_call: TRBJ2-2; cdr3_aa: CASSPNPPGGSGELFF; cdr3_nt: TGTGCCAGCAGCCCCAACCCCCCAGGGGGGTCCGGGGAGCTGTTTTTT
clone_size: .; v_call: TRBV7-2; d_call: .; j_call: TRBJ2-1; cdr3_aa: CASSNGPDNEQFF; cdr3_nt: TGTGCCAGCAGCAATGGCCCAGACAATGAGCAGTTCTTC
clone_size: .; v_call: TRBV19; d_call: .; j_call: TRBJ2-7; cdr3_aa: CASSTGRAGQSYEQYF; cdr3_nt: TGTGCCAGTAGTACGGGCCGCGCGGGACAGTCCTACGAGCAGTACTTC
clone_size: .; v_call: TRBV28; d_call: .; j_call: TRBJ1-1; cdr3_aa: CASQTFGRGQNTEAFF; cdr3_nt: TGTGCCAGCCAGACCTTCGGGAGGGGTCAAAACACTGAAGCTTTCTTT
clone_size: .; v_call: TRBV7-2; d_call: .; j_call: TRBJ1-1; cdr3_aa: CASSQGSATRYTEAFF; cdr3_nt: TGTGCCAGCAGCCAGGGGTCCGCAACGAGGTACACTGAAGCTTTCTTT
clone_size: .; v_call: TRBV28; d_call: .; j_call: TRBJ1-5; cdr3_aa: CASSLIGVDSNQPQHF; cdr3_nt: TGTGCCAGCAGTTTAATAGGGGTGGATAGCAATCAGCCCCAGCATTTT
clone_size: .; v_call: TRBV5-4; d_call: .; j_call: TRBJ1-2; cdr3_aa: CASSGGGFASNYGYTF; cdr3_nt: TGTGCCAGCAGCGGGGGGGGTTTCGCTTCTAACTATGGCTACACCTTC
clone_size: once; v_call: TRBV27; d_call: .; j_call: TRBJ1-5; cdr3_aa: CASSSTAPRNQPQHF; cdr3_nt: TGTGCCAGCAGTTCCACGGCCCCTCGCAATCAGCCCCAGCATTTT
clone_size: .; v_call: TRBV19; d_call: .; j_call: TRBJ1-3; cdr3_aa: CASGPTGTRNTIYF; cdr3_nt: TGTGCCAGTGGGCCAACAGGGACTCGAAACACCATATATTTT
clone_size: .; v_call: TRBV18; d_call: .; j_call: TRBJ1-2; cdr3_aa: CASSPPLSQPRVTGYTF; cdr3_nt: TGTGCCAGCTCACCACCTCTATCACAGCCAAGGGTAACTGGCTACACCTTC
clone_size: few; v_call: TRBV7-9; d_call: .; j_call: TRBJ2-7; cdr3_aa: CASSLSSDEQYF; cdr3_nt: TGTGCCAGCAGCTTATCCTCCGACGAGCAGTACTTC
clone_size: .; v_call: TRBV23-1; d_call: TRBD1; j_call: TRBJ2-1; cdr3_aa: CAKRQGPYNEQFF; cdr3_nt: TGCGCCAAAAGACAGGGTCCCTACAATGAGCAGTTCTTC
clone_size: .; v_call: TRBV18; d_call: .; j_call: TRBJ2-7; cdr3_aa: CASSPPGTYEQYF; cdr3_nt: TGTGCCAGCTCACCACCGGGGACCTACGAGCAGTACTTC
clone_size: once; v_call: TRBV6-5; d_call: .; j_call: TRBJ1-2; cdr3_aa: CASSYVGSTSYGYTF; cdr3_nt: TGTGCCAGCAGTTACGTCGGCTCCACTAGCTATGGCTACACCTTC
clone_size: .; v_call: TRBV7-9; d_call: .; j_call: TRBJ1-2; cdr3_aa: CASSLEGRWGYTF; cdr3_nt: TGTGCCAGCAGCTTAGAAGGGCGGTGGGGCTACACCTTC
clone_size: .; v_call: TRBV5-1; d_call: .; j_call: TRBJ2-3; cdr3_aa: CASSNGSRAADTQYF; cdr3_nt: TGCGCCAGCAGCAATGGTTCAAGGGCGGCAGATACGCAGTATTTT
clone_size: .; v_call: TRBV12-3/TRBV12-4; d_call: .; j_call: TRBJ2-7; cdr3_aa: CASSSGRAYEQYF; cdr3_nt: TGTGCCAGCAGTTCCGGCAGGGCCTACGAGCAGTACTTC
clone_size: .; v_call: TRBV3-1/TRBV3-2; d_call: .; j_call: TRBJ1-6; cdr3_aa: CASSHGSGKHSPLHF; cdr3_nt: TGTGCCAGCAGCCATGGTTCCGGGAAGCATTCACCCCTCCACTTT
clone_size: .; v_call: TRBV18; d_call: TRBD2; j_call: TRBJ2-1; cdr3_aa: CASSTASGGSYNEQFF; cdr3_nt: TGTGCCAGCTCAACCGCTAGCGGGGGGTCCTACAATGAGCAGTTCTTC
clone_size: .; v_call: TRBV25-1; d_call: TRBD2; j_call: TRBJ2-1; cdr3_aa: CASSEAGGTYNEQFF; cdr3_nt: TGTGCCAGCAGTGAAGCGGGGGGCACCTACAATGAGCAGTTCTTC
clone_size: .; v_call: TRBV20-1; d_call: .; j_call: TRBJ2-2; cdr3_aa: CSAFSNGELFF; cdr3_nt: TGCAGTGCTTTTAGCAACGGGGAGCTGTTTTTT
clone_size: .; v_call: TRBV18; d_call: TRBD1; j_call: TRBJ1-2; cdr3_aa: CASSPGDRVKDGYTF; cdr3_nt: TGTGCCAGCTCACCGGGGGACAGGGTAAAGGATGGCTACACCTTC
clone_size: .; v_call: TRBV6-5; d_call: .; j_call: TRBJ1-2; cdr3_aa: CASSRELRGYTF; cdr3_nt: TGTGCCAGCAGCCGTGAGCTTAGGGGCTACACCTTC
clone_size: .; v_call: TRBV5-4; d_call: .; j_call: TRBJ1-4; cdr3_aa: CASSLDSASGEKLFF; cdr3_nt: TGTGCCAGCAGCTTGGATAGCGCATCCGGTGAAAAACTGTTTTTT
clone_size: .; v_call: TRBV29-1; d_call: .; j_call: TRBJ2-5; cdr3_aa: CSDSGARGGGTQYF; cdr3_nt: TGCAGCGATAGCGGGGCCAGGGGGGGTGGAACCCAGTACTTC
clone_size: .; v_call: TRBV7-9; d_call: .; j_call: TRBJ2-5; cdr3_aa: CASSLELSKETQYF; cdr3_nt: TGTGCCAGCAGCTTAGAACTATCGAAAGAGACCCAGTACTTC
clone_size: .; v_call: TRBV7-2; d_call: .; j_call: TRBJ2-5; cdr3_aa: CASSKTWGETQYF; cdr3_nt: TGTGCCAGCAGCAAGACATGGGGGGAGACCCAGTACTTC
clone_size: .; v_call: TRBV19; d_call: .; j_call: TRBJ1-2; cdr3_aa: CASSYGRGDSNGYTF; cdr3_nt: TGTGCCAGTAGTTACGGGCGCGGGGATTCGAACGGCTACACCTTC
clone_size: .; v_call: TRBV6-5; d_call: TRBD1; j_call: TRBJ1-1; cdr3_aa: CASSDRDRVGFEAFF; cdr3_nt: TGTGCCAGCAGCGACCGGGACAGGGTTGGCTTTGAAGCTTTCTTT
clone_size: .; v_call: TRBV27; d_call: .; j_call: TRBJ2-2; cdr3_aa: CASSAGRGNTGELFF; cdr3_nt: TGTGCCAGCAGTGCGGGACGGGGGAACACCGGGGAGCTGTTTTTT
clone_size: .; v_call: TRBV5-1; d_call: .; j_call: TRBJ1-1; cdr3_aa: CASRQGPEAFF; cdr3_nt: TGCGCCAGCAGACAGGGACCTGAAGCTTTCTTT
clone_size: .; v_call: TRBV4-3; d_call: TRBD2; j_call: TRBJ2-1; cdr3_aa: CASSQSIAGGQNEQFF; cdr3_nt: TGCGCCAGCAGCCAGTCTATAGCGGGAGGGCAAAATGAGCAGTTCTTC